The rows below give T cell receptor beta chains drawn from one sample of a study of T cells in Graves' hyperthyroidism and ophthalmopathy. TCRdb itself ran the multiplex PCR reads through MiXCR, one entry per CDR3 protein. The data contain approximately 690,000 distinct CDR3 sequences, about 14% of them singletons. The source material was blood. These TCRs come from a woman aged 45-60 years with Graves' ophthalmopathy. CDR3s include the opening cysteine and the closing phenylalanine or tryptophan. The order of the fields is clone size, D gene, V gene, J gene, CDR3 DNA, CDR3 protein. A D gene is named only where the DNA matches it firmly. The listing skips clone size in some rows; elsewhere it reads once, few, many or a size class.

>many|TRBD2|TRBV7-9|TRBJ2-3
TGTGCCAGCAGCACAGGGACTAGCGGGAGAAGCACAGATACGCAGTATTTT
CASSTGTSGRSTDTQYF
>few|TRBD2|TRBV7-7|TRBJ2-1
TGTGCTAGCAGCCCGCTAGCGGGAGGGGACAATGAGCAGTTCTTC
CASSPLAGGDNEQFF
>many|-|TRBV28|TRBJ1-1
TGTGCCAGCAGTTGGGGGAGTAACACTGAAGCTTTCTTT
CASSWGSNTEAFF
>many|-|TRBV7-8|TRBJ2-1
TGTGCCAGCAGTTCGGGGACTTACAATGAGCAGTTCTTC
CASSSGTYNEQFF
>many|TRBD2|TRBV27|TRBJ2-3
TGTGCCAGCAACGGCGGGAGAACAGATACGCAGTATTTT
CASNGGRTDTQYF
>few|-|TRBV5-1|TRBJ1-5
TGCGCCAGCAGGGGGGAGGGTTTGAGCAATCAGCCCCAGCATTTT
CASRGEGLSNQPQHF
>-|TRBD2|TRBV20-1|TRBJ2-5
TGCAGTGCTAGATGGGGCGGGAGTATTATAAGGGTGAGGGAGACCCAGTACTTC
CSARWGGSIIRVRETQYF
>many|-|TRBV12-3/TRBV12-4|TRBJ2-5
TGTGCCAGCAGCCGGGGGACCCAGTACTTC
CASSRGTQYF
>few|TRBD2|TRBV6-1|TRBJ2-3
TGTGCCAGCAGTTGGGGAAGCGGGAGATATACGCAGTATTTT
CASSWGSGRYTQYF
>many|TRBD1|TRBV28|TRBJ2-5
TGTGCCAGCAGTTTGCAGGGGGCCGAGACCCAGTACTTC
CASSLQGAETQYF
>few|TRBD1|TRBV11-1|TRBJ2-1
TGTGCCAGCAGCTTAGGAGGGACAGGGGCGCCAAGCTCCTACAATGAGCAGTCCTTC
CASSLGGTGAPSSYNEQSF
>many|-|TRBV28|TRBJ2-5
TGTGCCAGCAGCCTGCTAATACAGGGAGGAGGAGAGACCCAGTACTTC
CASSLLIQGGGETQYF
>many|-|TRBV20-1|TRBJ1-3
TGCAGTGCCCGGACCCGAGGAAACACCATATATTTT
CSARTRGNTIYF
>-|-|TRBV27|TRBJ1-5
TGTGCCAGCAGTTTACAGGGCTACAGCAATCAGCCCCAGCATTTT
CASSLQGYSNQPQHF
>many|TRBD2|TRBV2|TRBJ2-3
TGTGCCAGCTCTTCCCCAAAGGCTAGCGGGAGCTCCCCAGATACGCAGTATTTT
CASSSPKASGSSPDTQYF
>few|-|TRBV7-2|TRBJ1-6
TGTGCCAGCAGCTTGGATGGGGGCGGCACGATTTATAATTCACCCCTCCACTTT
CASSLDGGGTIYNSPLHF
>many|-|TRBV2|TRBJ1-1
TGTGCCAGCAGTGAACGAGCGGGAAACACTGAAGCTTTCTTT
CASSERAGNTEAFF
>-|TRBD1|TRBV19|TRBJ1-2
TGTGCCAGTAGTATAGATCCCCGACAGGGCTATGGCTACACCTTC
CASSIDPRQGYGYTF
>few|-|TRBV10-3|TRBJ2-5
TGTGCCATCAGTGAGTCGAGGACTACGTACCAAGAGACCCAGTACTTC
CAISESRTTYQETQYF
>many|TRBD1|TRBV28|TRBJ1-5
TGTGCCAGCAGTTTGTTAGCAGGGGGAGGCAATCAGCCCCAGCATTTT
CASSLLAGGGNQPQHF
>many|TRBD1|TRBV19|TRBJ1-1
TGTGCCAGTAGTCCTGGTTCAGGGGGCTTCACTGAAGCTTTCTTT
CASSPGSGGFTEAFF
>many|-|TRBV3-1|TRBJ2-7
TGTGCCAGCAGCCAAGTGAAGAGGGGGTTAATCTACGAGCAGTACTTC
CASSQVKRGLIYEQYF
>-|-|TRBV19|TRBJ1-3
TGTGCCAGTAGTATGATGTACAGTGGAACTGGAAACACCATATATTTT
CASSMMYSGTGNTIYF
>few|-|TRBV20-1|TRBJ1-5
TGCAGTGCTAGGCATGTAGGGAATAGCAATCAGCCCCAGCATTTT
CSARHVGNSNQPQHF
>-|-|TRBV29-1|TRBJ2-7
TGCAGCGGAGGGAGTAACTCCTACGAGCAGTACTTC
CSGGSNSYEQYF
>-|TRBD2|TRBV12-3/TRBV12-4|TRBJ2-3
TGTGCCAGCAGGAAACTAGCGGGAGGACTCACAGATACGCAGTATTTT
CASRKLAGGLTDTQYF
>many|-|TRBV2|TRBJ1-6
TGTGCCAGCTCGGACGGGCCCCATTCACCCCTCCACTTT
CASSDGPHSPLHF
>many|TRBD1|TRBV18|TRBJ1-2
TGTGCCAGCTCACCAGAGACAGGGGGTGGCTACACCTTC
CASSPETGGGYTF
>-|-|TRBV6-2/TRBV6-3|TRBJ2-1
TGTGCCAGCAGTTCGGGCCCGGAAATCGATGAGCAGTTCTTC
CASSSGPEIDEQFF
>many|-|TRBV28|TRBJ2-1
TGTGCCAGCGGACAGATCTCCTACAATGAGCAGTTCTTC
CASGQISYNEQFF
>many|-|TRBV28|TRBJ2-3
TGTGCCAGCAGCCCGATAGGTCGGGGTGGAGATACGCAGTATTTT
CASSPIGRGGDTQYF
>many|TRBD1|TRBV10-3|TRBJ1-2
TGTGCCATCAGTACTCCGGGACAGACTAACTATGGCTACACCTTC
CAISTPGQTNYGYTF
>many|-|TRBV28|TRBJ2-1
TGTGCCAGCAGTTTCGGGAGCAATGAGCAGTTCTTC
CASSFGSNEQFF
>-|TRBD2|TRBV18|TRBJ2-3
TGTGCCAGCTCACCACTAGGGGAGACTAGCGGGTTCACAGATACGCAGTATTTT
CASSPLGETSGFTDTQYF
>many|TRBD2|TRBV7-3|TRBJ2-3
TGTGCCAGCAGCTTAGGGACTAGGGGGACAGATACGCAGTATTTT
CASSLGTRGTDTQYF
>many|-|TRBV11-2|TRBJ1-6
TGTGCCAGCACCAGACAGCACTATAATTCACCCCTCCACTTT
CASTRQHYNSPLHF
>many|-|TRBV3-1|TRBJ2-5
TGTGCCAGCAGCCAAGAGCGGAACAGCCAAGAGACCCAGTACTTC
CASSQERNSQETQYF
>many|TRBD2|TRBV4-1|TRBJ2-1
TGCGCCAGCAGCCAACCACTAGCGGGAGCTCCCCACAATGAGCAGTTCTTC
CASSQPLAGAPHNEQFF
>few|TRBD1|TRBV6-1|TRBJ2-1
TGTGCCAGCAGCCATCAGGGGGTTTACAATGAGCAGTTCTTC
CASSHQGVYNEQFF
>many|TRBD2|TRBV20-1|TRBJ2-3
TGCAGTGCTATTAGCGGGAGTGGCGCAGATACGCAGTATTTT
CSAISGSGADTQYF
>few|TRBD2|TRBV12-3/TRBV12-4|TRBJ2-1
TGTGCCAGCAGTTTCGGGGTTATTGGAGCGGGGGACAATGAGCAGTTCTTC
CASSFGVIGAGDNEQFF
>few|-|TRBV29-1|TRBJ2-1
TGCAGCGTTCCGACTCGATCCTACAATGAGCAGTTCTTC
CSVPTRSYNEQFF
>many|-|TRBV7-2|TRBJ2-3
TGTGCCAGCAGCCAGGGTTTGGGGACGCAGTATTTT
CASSQGLGTQYF
>few|TRBD2|TRBV4-2|TRBJ2-3
TGTGCCAGCAGCCAAGGTCGTCGAGAACTAGCGGTAAAAGACGCAGATACGCAGTATTTT
CASSQGRRELAVKDADTQYF
>-|-|TRBV7-3|TRBJ1-1
TGTGCCAGCAGCTTCGGGGCTCAGAACACTGAAGCTTTCTTT
CASSFGAQNTEAFF